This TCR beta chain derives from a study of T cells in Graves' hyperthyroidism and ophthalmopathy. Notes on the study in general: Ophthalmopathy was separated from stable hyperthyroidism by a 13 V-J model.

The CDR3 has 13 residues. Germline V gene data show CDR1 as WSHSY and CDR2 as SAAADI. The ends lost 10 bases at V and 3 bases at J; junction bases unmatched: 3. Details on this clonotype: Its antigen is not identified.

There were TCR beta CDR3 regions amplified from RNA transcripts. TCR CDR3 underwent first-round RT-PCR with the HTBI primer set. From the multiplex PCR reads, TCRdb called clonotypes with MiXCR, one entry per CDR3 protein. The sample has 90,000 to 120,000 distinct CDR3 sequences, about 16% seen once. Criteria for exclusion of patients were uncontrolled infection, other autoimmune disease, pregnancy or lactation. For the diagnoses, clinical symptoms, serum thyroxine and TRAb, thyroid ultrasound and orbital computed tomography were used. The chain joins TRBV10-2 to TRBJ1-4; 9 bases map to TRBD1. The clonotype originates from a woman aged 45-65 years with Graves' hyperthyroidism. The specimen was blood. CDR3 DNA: TGCGCCACCAGGACAGGGGCTAATGAAAAACTGTTTTTT. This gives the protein CATRTGANEKLFF.